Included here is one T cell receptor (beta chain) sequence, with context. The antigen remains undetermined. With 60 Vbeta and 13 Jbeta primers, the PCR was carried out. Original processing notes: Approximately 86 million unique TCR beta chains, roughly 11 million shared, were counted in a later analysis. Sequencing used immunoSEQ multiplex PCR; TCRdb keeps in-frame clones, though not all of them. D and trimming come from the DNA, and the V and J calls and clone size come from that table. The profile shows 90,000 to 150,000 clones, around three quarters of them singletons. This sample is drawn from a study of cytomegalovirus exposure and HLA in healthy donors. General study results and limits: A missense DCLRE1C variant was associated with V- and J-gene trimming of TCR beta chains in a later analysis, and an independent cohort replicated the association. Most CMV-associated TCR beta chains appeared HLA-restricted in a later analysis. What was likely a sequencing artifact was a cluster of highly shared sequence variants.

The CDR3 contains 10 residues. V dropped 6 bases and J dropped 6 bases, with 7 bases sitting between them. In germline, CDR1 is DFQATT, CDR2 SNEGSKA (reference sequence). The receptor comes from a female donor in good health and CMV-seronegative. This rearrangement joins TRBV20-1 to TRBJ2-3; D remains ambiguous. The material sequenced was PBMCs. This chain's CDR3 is CSATSDTQYF. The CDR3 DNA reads TGCAGTGCAACGAGTGATACGCAGTATTTT.